This T cell receptor beta chain is drawn from a study of OX40 agonist ivuxolimab in advanced cancers. Study-level background: The dose of intravenous ivuxolimab that patients received every 2 weeks ranged from 0.01 to 10 mg/kg. Those treated in dose escalation had hepatocellular carcinoma, melanoma, renal cell cancer or head and neck cancer.

In the case of this clone: Its matching antigen is unknown.

This CDR3 comprises 12 residues. Germline CDR1 and CDR2: SGHTA and FQGNSA. Trimming cost V 5 bases and J 3 bases, with 5 bases left between them. Generated by immunoSEQ multiplex PCR, the TCRdb table keeps only in-frame clones and is missing some. The sample consists of nearly 110,000 clones, approximately 90% of them appearing once. Study conclusions and caveats: On average, CD8+ T cells had more expanded clones than CD4+.

The J gene is TRBJ1-3, the V gene TRBV7-2; no definite D call. The starting material was CD4+ or CD8+ T cells sorted from blood, obtained in a trial of the OX40 agonist ivuxolimab. This TCR came from an adult with an advanced solid tumor such as melanoma, head and neck, liver or kidney cancer. The CDR3 region has the DNA TGTGCCAGCAGCGCTTATGGAAACACCATATATTTT. This translates into CASSAYGNTIYF.